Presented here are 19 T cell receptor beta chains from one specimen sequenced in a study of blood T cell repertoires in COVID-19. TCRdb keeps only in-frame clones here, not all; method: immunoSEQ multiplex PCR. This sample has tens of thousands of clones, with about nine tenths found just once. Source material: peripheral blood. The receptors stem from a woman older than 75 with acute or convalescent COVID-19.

Here the CDR3 DNA reads TGTGCCAGCTCCCGGACAGCCTACGAGCAGTACTTC. This gives the protein CASSRTAYEQYF. V usage is TRBV28 and J usage is TRBJ2-7, with TRBD1 as a possible D gene (6 bases). V was clipped by 8 bases and J by 2 bases, with 10 bases between them. This CDR3 is built from 12 residues. Germline loops: CDR1 MDHEN, CDR2 SYDVKM.

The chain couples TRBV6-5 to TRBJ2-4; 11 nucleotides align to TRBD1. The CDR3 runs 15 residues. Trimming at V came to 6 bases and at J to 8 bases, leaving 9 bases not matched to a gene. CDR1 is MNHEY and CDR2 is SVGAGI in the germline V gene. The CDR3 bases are TGTGCCAGCAGCAATCCGGGACAGGGGGGTCACATTCAGTACTTC. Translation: CASSNPGQGGHIQYF.

The CDR3 reads CASSLTGPDTQYF. The CDR3, as DNA: TGTGCCAGCAGCTTGACCGGTCCCGATACGCAGTATTTT. This rearrangement joins TRBV5-6 to TRBJ2-3; D remains ambiguous. The CDR3 is 13 amino acids. The germline V gene has CDR1 SGHDT and CDR2 YYEEEE. Trimming removed 1 base from V and 6 bases from J, with 9 bases in between.

CDR3 bases: TGTGCCAGCAGTTGGCGGGAACGCACTGAAGCTTTCTTT. This gives the protein CASSWRERTEAFF. This chain uses TRBV6-5 with TRBJ1-1; no clear D. The CDR3 loop spans 13 amino acids. Trimming cost V 4 bases and J 4 bases, with 10 bases left between them. The germline gives CDR1 MNHEY, CDR2 SVGAGI.

The CDR3: CASSPGRGRADTQYF. The DNA for the CDR3 is TGTGCCAGCTCACCGGGCAGGGGGAGAGCAGATACGCAGTATTTT. The chain uses TRBV18 and TRBJ2-3, with 7 bases that match TRBD1. This CDR3 spans 15 amino acids. The germline V gene has CDR1 KGHSH and CDR2 LQKENI. The trim removed 3 bases at V and 4 bases at J, leaving 7 bases unmatched.

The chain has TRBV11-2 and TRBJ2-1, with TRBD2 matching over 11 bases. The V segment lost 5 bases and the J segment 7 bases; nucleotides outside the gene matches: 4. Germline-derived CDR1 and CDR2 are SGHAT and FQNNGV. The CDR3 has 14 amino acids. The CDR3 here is CASSLSGRENEQFF. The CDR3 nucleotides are TGTGCCAGCAGCCTTAGCGGGAGGGAGAATGAGCAGTTCTTC. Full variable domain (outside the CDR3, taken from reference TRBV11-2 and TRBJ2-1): EAGVAQSPRYKIIEKRQSVAFWCNPISGHATLYWYQQILGQGPKLLIQFQNNGVVDDSQLPKDRFSAERLKGVDSTLKIQPAKLEDSAVYLCASSLSGRENEQFFGPGTRLTVL.

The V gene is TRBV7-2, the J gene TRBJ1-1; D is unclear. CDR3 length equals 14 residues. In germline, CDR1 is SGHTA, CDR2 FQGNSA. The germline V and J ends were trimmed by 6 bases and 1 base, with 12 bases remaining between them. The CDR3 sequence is CASSRDLRNTEAFF. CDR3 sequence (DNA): TGTGCCAGCAGTAGAGATTTAAGGAACACTGAAGCTTTCTTT. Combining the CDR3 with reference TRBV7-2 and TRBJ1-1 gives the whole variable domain GAGVSQSPSNKVTEKGKDVELRCDPISGHTALYWYRQSLGQGLEFLIYFQGNSAPDKSGLPSDRFSAERTGGSVSTLTIQRTQQEDSAVYLCASSRDLRNTEAFFGQGTRLTVV.

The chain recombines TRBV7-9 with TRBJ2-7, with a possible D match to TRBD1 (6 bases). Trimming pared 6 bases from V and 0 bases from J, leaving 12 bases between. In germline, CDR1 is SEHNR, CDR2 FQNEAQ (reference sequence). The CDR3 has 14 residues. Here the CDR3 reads CASRRGQSSYEQYF. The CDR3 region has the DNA TGTGCCAGCAGACGAGGACAGTCCTCCTACGAGCAGTACTTC.

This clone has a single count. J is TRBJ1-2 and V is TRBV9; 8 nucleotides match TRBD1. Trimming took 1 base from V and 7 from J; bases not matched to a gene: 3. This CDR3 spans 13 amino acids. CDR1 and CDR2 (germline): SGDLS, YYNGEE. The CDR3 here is CASSVWTGSGYTF. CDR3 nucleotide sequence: TGTGCCAGCAGCGTATGGACAGGGAGTGGCTACACCTTC.

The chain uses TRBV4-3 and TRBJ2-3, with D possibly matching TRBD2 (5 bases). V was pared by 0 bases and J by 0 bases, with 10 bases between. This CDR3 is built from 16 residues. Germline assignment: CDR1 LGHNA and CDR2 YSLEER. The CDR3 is CASSQDHGRSTDTQYF. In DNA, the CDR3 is TGCGCCAGCAGCCAAGATCATGGGAGAAGCACAGATACGCAGTATTTT.

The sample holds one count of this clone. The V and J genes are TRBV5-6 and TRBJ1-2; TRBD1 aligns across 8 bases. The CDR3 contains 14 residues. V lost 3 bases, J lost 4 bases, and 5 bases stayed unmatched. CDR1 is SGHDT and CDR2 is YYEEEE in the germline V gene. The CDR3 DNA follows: TGTGCCAGCAGCTGGGGACAGGTCTTCTATGGCTACACCTTC. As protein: CASSWGQVFYGYTF.

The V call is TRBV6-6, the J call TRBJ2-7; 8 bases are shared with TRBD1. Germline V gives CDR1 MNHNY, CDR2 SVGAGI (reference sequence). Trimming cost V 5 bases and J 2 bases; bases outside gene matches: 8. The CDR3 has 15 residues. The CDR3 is CASSHTRQGTYEQYF. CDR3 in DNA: TGTGCCAGCAGTCACACGCGACAGGGGACCTACGAGCAGTACTTC.

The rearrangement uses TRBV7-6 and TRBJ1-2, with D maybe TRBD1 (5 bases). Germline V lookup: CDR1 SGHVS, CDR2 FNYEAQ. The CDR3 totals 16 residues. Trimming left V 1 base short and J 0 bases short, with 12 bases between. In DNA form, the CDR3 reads TGTGCCAGCAGCTTAGGTTCAGGGCCGTCTAACTATGGCTACACCTTC. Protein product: CASSLGSGPSNYGYTF.

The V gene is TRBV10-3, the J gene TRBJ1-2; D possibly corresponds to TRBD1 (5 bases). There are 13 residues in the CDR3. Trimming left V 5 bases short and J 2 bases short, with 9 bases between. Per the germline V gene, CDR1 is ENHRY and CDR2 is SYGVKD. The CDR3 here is CAISQDRNYGYTF. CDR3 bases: TGTGCCATCAGTCAAGACAGAAACTATGGCTACACCTTC.

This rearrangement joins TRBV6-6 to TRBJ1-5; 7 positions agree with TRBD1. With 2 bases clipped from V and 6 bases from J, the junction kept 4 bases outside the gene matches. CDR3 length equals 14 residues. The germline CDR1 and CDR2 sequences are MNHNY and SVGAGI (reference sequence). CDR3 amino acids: CASSYGQEGQPQHF. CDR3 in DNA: TGTGCCAGCAGTTACGGACAGGAGGGTCAGCCCCAGCATTTT.

CDR3 loop: CATTPGQGNTGELFF. CDR3 coding DNA: TGTGCCACAACTCCGGGACAGGGCAACACCGGGGAGCTGTTTTTT. The chain links TRBV19 to TRBJ2-2; TRBD1 matches 9 bases. The CDR3 length is 15 residues. V lost 10 bases, J lost 2 bases, and 8 bases stayed unmatched. Germline V lookup: CDR1 LNHDA, CDR2 SQIVND (reference sequence). The full variable domain, its missing parts supplied by reference TRBV19 and TRBJ2-2, is DGGITQSPKYLFRKEGQNVTLSCEQNLNHDAMYWYRQDPGQGLRLIYYSQIVNDFQKGDIAEGYSVSREKKESFPLTVTSAQKNPTAFYLCATTPGQGNTGELFFGEGSRLTVL.

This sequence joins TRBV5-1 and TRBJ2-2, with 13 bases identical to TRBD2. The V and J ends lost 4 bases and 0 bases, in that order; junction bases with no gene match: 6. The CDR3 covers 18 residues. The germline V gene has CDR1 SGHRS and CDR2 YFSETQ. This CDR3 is CASSLGLAGVSNTGELFF. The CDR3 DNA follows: TGCGCCAGCAGCCTAGGACTAGCGGGAGTATCGAACACCGGGGAGCTGTTTTTT.

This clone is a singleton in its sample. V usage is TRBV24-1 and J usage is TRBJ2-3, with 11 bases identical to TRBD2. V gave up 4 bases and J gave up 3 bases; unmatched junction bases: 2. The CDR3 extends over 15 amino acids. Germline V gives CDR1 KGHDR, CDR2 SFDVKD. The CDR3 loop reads CATSEASGRTDTQYF. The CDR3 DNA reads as TGTGCCACCAGTGAAGCTAGCGGGAGGACAGATACGCAGTATTTT.

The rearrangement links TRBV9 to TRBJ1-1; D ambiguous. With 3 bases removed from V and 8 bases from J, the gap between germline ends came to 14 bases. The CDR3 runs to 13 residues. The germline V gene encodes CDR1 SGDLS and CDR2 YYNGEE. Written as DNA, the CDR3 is TGTGCCAGCAGCGCCCTAGCGAGGGTAGAAGCTTTCTTT. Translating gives CASSALARVEAFF.